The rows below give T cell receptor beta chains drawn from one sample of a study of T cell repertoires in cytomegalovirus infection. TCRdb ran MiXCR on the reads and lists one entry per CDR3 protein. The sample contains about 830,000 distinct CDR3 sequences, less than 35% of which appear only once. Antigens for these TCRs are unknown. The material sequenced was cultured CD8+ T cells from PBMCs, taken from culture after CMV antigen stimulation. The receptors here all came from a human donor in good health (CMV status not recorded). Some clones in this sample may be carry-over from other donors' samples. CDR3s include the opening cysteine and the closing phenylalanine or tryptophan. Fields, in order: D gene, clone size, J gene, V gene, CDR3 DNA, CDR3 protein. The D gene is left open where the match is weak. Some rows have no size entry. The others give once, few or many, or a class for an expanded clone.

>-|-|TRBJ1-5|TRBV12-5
TGTGCTAGTGGTTTGGCGGTCAGGGCAGGGGTCACAAGCAATCAGCCCCAGCATTTT
CASGLAVRAGVTSNQPQHF
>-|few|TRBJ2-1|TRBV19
TGTGCCAGTAGTATAGTCGCCGGGCCGTACAATGAGCAGTTCTTC
CASSIVAGPYNEQFF
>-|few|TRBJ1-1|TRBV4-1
TGCGCCAGCAGCCAACGGCTGGGAATTGACACTGAAGCTTTCTTT
CASSQRLGIDTEAFF
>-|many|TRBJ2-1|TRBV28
TGTGCCAGCAGCCCGGGGGACAGCTACAATGAGCAGTTCTTC
CASSPGDSYNEQFF
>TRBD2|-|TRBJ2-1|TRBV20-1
TGCAGTGCCTGGACTAGCGGGGGCAGGTACAATGAGCAGTTCTTC
CSAWTSGGRYNEQFF
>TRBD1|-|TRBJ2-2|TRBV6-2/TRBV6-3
TGTGCCAGCAGTCCCCGGGACAGGTTGCCCGGGGAGCTGTTTTTT
CASSPRDRLPGELFF
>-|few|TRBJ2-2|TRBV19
TGTGCCAGTAGTCCTCAGGGCTTTTACACCGGGGAGCTGTTTTTT
CASSPQGFYTGELFF
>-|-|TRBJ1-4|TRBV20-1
TGCAGTGCTCCCGACGGAGCAACTAATGAAAAACTGTTTTTT
CSAPDGATNEKLFF
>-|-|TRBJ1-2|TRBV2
TGTGCCAGCAGAAGAATTATGGAGGGCTATGGCTACACCTTC
CASRRIMEGYGYTF
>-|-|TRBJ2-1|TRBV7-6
TGTGCCAGCAGCTTATCGGGGAGCGGGACATACAATGAGCAGTTCTTC
CASSLSGSGTYNEQFF